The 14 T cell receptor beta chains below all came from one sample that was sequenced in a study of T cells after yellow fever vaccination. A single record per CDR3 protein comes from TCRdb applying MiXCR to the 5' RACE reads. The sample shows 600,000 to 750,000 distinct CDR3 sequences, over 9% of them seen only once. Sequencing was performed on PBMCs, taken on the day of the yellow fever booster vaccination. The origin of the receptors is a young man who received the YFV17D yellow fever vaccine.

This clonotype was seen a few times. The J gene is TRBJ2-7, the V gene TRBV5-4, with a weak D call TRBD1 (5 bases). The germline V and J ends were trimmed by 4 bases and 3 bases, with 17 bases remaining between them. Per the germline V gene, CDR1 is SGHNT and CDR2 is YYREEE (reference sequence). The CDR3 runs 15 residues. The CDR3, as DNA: TGTGCCAGCAGCCCCCTAGGGGTCCCCTTCTACGAGCAGTACTTC. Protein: CASSPLGVPFYEQYF.

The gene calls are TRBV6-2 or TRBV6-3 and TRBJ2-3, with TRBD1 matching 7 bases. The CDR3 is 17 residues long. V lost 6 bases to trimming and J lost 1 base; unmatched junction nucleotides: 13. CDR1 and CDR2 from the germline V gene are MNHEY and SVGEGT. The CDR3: CASSDSTGSRGTDTQYF. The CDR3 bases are TGTGCCAGCAGCGACTCGACAGGGTCTCGGGGCACAGATACGCAGTATTTT.

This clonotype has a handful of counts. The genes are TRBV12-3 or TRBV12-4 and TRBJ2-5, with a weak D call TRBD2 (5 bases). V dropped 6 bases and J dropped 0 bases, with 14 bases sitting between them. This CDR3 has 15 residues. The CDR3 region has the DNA TGTGCCAGCAGCTCCGCCCGGGGTTACCAAGAGACCCAGTACTTC. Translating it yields CASSSARGYQETQYF.

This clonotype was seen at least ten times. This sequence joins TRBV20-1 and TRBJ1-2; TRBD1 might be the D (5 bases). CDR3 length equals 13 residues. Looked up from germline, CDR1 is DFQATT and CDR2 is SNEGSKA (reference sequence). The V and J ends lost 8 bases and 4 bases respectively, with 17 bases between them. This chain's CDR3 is CSYQRGTGYGYTF. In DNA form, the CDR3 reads TGCAGTTATCAACGGGGGACTGGCTATGGCTACACCTTC.

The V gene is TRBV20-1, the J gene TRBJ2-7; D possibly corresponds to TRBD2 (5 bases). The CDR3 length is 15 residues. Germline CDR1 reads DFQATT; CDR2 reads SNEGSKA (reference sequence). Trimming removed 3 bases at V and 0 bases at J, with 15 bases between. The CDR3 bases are TGCAGTGCTAGTTATCGCGGGTGGAGCTCCTACGAGCAGTACTTC. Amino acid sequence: CSASYRGWSSYEQYF.

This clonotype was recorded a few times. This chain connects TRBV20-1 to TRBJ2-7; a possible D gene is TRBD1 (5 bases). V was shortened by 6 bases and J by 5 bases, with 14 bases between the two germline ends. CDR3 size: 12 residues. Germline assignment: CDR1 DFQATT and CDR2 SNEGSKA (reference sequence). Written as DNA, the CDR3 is TGCAGTGCCCTTGGGGCTGCCGACGAGCAGTACTTC. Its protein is CSALGAADEQYF.

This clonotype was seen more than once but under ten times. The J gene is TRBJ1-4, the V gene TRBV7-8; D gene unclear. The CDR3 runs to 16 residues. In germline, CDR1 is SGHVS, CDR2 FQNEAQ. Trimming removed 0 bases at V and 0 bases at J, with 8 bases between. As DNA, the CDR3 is TGTGCCAGCAGCTTAGCGCCGGTTTCAACTAATGAAAAACTGTTTTTT. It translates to CASSLAPVSTNEKLFF.

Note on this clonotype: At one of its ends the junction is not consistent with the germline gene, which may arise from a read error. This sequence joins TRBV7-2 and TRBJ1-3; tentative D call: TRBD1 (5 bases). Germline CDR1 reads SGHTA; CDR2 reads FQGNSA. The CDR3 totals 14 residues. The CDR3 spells CASSLVGAGDTIYF. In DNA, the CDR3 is TGTGCCAGCAGCTTAGTAGGGGCTGGAGACACCATATATTTT.

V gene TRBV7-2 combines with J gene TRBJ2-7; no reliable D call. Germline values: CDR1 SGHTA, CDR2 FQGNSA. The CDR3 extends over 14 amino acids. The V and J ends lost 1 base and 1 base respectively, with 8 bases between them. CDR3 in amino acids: CASSLVSNSYEQYF. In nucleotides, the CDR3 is TGTGCCAGCAGCTTAGTATCTAATTCCTACGAGCAGTACTTC.

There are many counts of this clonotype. The CDR3 coding sequence is TGCGCCAGCAGCTTGCTCCAGGGGAACACTGAAGCTTTCTTT. It translates to CASSLLQGNTEAFF. The genes are TRBV5-1 and TRBJ1-1; D is possibly TRBD1 (5 bases). CDR1 is SGHRS, CDR2 YFSETQ, per germline. V shed 1 base and J shed 1 base, with 8 bases lying between them. The CDR3 has 14 residues.

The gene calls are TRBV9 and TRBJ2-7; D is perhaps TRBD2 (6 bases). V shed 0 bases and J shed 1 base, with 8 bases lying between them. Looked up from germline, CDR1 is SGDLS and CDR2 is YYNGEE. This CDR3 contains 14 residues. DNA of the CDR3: TGTGCCAGCAGCGTAGATGGGAGGTCCTACGAGCAGTACTTC. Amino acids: CASSVDGRSYEQYF.

The chain's CDR3 is CASSPTGAQQPQHF. DNA of the CDR3: TGTGCCAGCAGCCCGACAGGGGCACAGCAGCCCCAGCATTTT. The chain combines TRBV11-2 with TRBJ1-5, with 8 bases matching TRBD1. The CDR3 consists of 14 residues. CDR1 SGHAT and CDR2 FQNNGV come from the germline V gene. V was pared by 5 bases and J by 7 bases, with 7 bases of the junction left unmatched. Based on the CDR3 plus reference TRBV11-2 and TRBJ1-5, the full variable domain is EAGVAQSPRYKIIEKRQSVAFWCNPISGHATLYWYQQILGQGPKLLIQFQNNGVVDDSQLPKDRFSAERLKGVDSTLKIQPAKLEDSAVYLCASSPTGAQQPQHFGDGTRLSIL.

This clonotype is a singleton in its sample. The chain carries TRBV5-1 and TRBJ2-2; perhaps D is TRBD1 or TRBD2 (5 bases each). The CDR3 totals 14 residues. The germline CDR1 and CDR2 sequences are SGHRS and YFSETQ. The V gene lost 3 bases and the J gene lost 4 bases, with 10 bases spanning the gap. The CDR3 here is CASSWPGSTGELFF. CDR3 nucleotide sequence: TGCGCCAGCAGCTGGCCAGGGAGCACCGGGGAGCTGTTTTTT. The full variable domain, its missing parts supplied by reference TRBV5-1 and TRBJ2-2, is KAGVTQTPRYLIKTRGQQVTLSCSPISGHRSVSWYQQTPGQGLQFLFEYFSETQRNKGNFPGRFSGRQFSNSRSEMNVSTLELGDSALYLCASSWPGSTGELFFGEGSRLTVL.

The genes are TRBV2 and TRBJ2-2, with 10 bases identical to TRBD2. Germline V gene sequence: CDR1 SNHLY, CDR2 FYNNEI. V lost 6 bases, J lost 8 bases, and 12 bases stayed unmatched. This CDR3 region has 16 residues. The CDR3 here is CASSALAGVVPGELFF. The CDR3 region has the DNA TGTGCCAGCAGCGCCCTAGCGGGAGTAGTTCCAGGGGAGCTGTTTTTT.